What follows describes a single T cell receptor beta chain. This specimen comes from a study of monozygotic twins with inflammatory bowel disease. TCRdb processed the 5' RACE reads again and assigns one entry to each CDR3 protein, with no DNA. The table gives 350,000 to 400,000 distinct CDR3 sequences; the top ten clones make up about 2.5% of it. This CDR3 spans 17 amino acids. Germline V gene lookup returns CDR1 DFQATT and CDR2 SNEGSKA (reference sequence). Specimen: blood. This TCR derives from a human donor with ulcerative colitis or Crohn's disease, or a healthy co-twin of an affected twin (not recorded which). The rearrangement joins TRBV20-1 to TRBJ1-1. Here the CDR3 reads CSTIPRLQRTANTEAFF.